Listed here is a single T cell receptor beta chain. What it recognizes is unknown. The data derive from a study of T cell responses to AZD1222 COVID-19 vaccine. General observations from the study: There were mostly white British donors and more females than males, and clonal diversity was possibly underestimated. Mapped onto spike, vaccine-associated CD4 TCRs spanned it and were dominant at 160-218 and 743-854.

Sequencing used immunoSEQ multiplex PCR; TCRdb keeps in-frame clones, though not all of them. The table has some 100,000 clones, approximately 91% seen once. This CDR3 contains 15 residues. V lost 3 bases and J 2 bases, leaving 13 bases between the germline ends. CDR1 is LGHNA and CDR2 is YNFKEQ in the germline V gene. The specimen was peripheral blood, collected on day 0 of AZD1222 vaccination. The chain employs TRBV4-2 and TRBJ1-2; a possible D gene is TRBD1 (5 bases). The TCR was taken from an adult in good health. The CDR3 is CASSQTGTVNYGYTF. CDR3 sequence (DNA): TGTGCCAGCAGCCAGACCGGGACGGTGAACTATGGCTACACCTTC.